The present TCR beta chain was sequenced within a study of blood T cells in healthy people across ages. Study as a whole: Researchers report that template switching captured about one barcoded beta molecule per two T cells. Study conclusions and caveats: Aged donors had fewer naive CD4+ cells and lower diversity than long-lived donors.

Germline loops: CDR1 MDHEN, CDR2 SYDVKM. This CDR3 contains 14 residues. The V segment lost 10 bases and the J segment 3 bases; nucleotides outside the gene matches: 12. Next came a second PCR, run for roughly 6 to 11 cycles, which used a sample-barcoded 5' primer along with a J-beta primer mix. TCRdb processed the 5' RACE reads anew with MiXCR; each CDR3 protein has one entry. Among 540,000 or so distinct CDR3 sequences, around 24% were seen once, and the ten largest hold around 10%. This clonotype has more than one count but fewer than ten. Its antigen is still unknown. This sample was shared with a second study, whose subject was T cells of mothers and their children. That paper states: Each child contributed some 3 million TCR beta CDR3 reads, while each mother contributed over 10 million. The overlap seen between related mothers and children slightly exceeded that of unrelated pairs, though not significantly.

Sequenced material: blood. The TCR originated in a boy aged 5-17 years in good health. The chain joins TRBV28 to TRBJ2-7, with 7 nucleotides matching TRBD1. CDR3 sequence reads: CATQTGTANYEQYF. The DNA of the CDR3 is TGTGCCACCCAGACCGGGACAGCGAACTACGAGCAGTACTTC.